This T cell receptor beta chain was documented in a study of cytomegalovirus exposure and HLA in healthy donors. On the study more broadly: In terms of ancestry, the Caucasian-associated cluster contained roughly 80% of the approximately 400 genotyped donors. Findings and caveats of the study: In a later analysis, the majority of CMV-associated beta chains seemingly showed HLA restriction. The authors assumed roughly uniform sequencing depth across donors for presence/absence analyses.

The PCR used 60 Vbeta and 13 Jbeta primers. The repertoire was sequenced with immunoSEQ multiplex PCR; TCRdb's copy has only in-frame clones and lacks some. The sample contains 45,000 to 70,000 clones, 82% of which appear only once. Unrecorded immune exposures were likely, despite nominal health at sampling. Comment on this clone: Its matching antigen is unknown.

The sequence was obtained from a man under 40 in good health and CMV-seronegative. The source material was PBMCs.

CDR3 sequence: CAWSPNRYEQYF. The CDR3 DNA sequence: TGTGCCTGGAGTCCCAACAGGTACGAGCAGTACTTC. This chain uses TRBV30 with TRBJ2-7; a weak D match, TRBD1 (5 bases). The CDR3 has 12 residues. V dropped 2 bases and J dropped 4 bases, with 9 bases sitting between them. CDR1 and CDR2 from the germline V gene are GTSNPN and SVGIG (reference sequence).